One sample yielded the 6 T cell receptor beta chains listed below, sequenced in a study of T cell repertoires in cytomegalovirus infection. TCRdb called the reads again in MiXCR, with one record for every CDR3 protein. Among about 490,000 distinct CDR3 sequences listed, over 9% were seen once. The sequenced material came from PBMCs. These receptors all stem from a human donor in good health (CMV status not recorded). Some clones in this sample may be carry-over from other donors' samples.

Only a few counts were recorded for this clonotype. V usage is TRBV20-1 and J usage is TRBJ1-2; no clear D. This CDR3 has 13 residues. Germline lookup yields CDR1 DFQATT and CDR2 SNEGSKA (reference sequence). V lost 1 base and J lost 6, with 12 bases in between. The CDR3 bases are TGCAGTGCTAGAGTCGGGGTGGGTGATGGCTACACCTTC. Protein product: CSARVGVGDGYTF.

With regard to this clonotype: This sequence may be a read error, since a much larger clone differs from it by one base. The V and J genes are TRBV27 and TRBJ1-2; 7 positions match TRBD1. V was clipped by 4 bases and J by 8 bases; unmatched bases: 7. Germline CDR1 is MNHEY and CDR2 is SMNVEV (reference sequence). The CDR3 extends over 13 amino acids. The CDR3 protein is CASSSATGRGYTF. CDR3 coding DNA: TGTGCCAGCAGTTCTGCGACAGGGCGAGGCTACACCTTC.

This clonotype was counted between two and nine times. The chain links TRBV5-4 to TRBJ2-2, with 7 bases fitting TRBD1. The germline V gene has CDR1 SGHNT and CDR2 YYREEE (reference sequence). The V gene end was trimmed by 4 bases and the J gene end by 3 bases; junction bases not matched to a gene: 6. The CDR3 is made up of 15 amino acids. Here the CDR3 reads CASSPRGQDTGELFF. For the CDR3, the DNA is TGTGCCAGCAGCCCGAGGGGGCAGGACACCGGGGAGCTGTTTTTT.

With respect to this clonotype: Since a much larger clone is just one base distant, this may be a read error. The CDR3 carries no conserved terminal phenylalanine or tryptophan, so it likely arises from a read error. CDR3 sequence (DNA): TGCGCCAGCAGCCAAGATTTCCCCAGCGGGAGCAAAAACATTCAGTACTTA. Translated: CASSQDFPSGSKNIQYL. The chain is built from TRBV4-1 and TRBJ2-4, with 8 bases fitting TRBD2. Trimming took 0 bases from V and 3 from J; bases not matched to a gene: 7. CDR1 is MGHRA, CDR2 YSYEKL, per germline. This CDR3 comprises 17 residues.

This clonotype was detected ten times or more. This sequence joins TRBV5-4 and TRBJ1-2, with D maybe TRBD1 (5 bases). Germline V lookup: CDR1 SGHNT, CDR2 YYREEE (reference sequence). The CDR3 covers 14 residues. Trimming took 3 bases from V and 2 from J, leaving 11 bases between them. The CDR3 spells CASSSGRENYGYTF. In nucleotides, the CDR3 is TGTGCCAGCAGCTCGGGGCGGGAAAACTATGGCTACACCTTC.

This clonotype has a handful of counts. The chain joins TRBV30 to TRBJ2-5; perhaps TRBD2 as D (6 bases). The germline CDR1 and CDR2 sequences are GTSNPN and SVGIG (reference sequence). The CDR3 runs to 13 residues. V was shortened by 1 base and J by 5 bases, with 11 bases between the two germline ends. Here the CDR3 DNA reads TGTGCCTGGAGTGGGGGGGTTTGGGAGACCCAGTACTTC. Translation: CAWSGGVWETQYF.